Listed here are 20 T cell receptor beta chains from one sample, sequenced in a study of blood T cell repertoires in COVID-19. TCRdb's copy holds only in-frame clones and misses some; the assay was immunoSEQ multiplex PCR. The data contain about 270,000 clones, about 90% of them singletons. The sample taken for sequencing was PBMCs or T cells enriched from blood (not recorded which). Receptors originate from a woman aged 25 to 45 with acute COVID-19.

The chain combines TRBV19 with TRBJ1-5; D might be TRBD1 (6 bases). The CDR3 spans 16 residues. Between the trimmed V and J ends, which lost 4 bases and 1 base, there was a span of 14 bases. Per the germline V gene, CDR1 is LNHDA and CDR2 is SQIVND (reference sequence). CDR3 bases: TGTGCCAGTAGTACAATCACCAGGGGCAGCAATCAGCCCCAGCATTTT. It specifies CASSTITRGSNQPQHF.

The rearrangement uses TRBV10-2 and TRBJ1-1, with D possibly TRBD1 on 6 matching bases. The V gene's germline CDR1 is WSHSY and CDR2 SAAADI. This CDR3 has 16 amino acids. Trimming stripped 4 bases from V and 0 bases from J, with 15 bases between. This chain's CDR3 is CASSGIEGGMNTEAFF. The CDR3 coding sequence is TGCGCCAGCAGTGGCATTGAGGGGGGGATGAACACTGAAGCTTTCTTT.

The rearrangement uses TRBV7-2 and TRBJ2-5, with 9 nucleotides matching TRBD1. Germline V gives CDR1 SGHTA, CDR2 FQGNSA. V trimming: 4 bases; J trimming: 5 bases; junction bases outside the gene matches: 8. This CDR3 is 15 amino acids long. The CDR3 DNA sequence: TGTGCCAGCAGCTCCGGACAGGGGATTGAGGAGACCCAGTACTTC. Encoded protein: CASSSGQGIEETQYF.

The rearrangement links TRBV12-3 or TRBV12-4 to TRBJ2-3, with a weak D call TRBD2 (5 bases). V was shortened by 7 bases and J by 4 bases, with 12 bases between the two germline ends. The CDR3 has 13 residues. The CDR3 DNA reads as TGTGCCAGCAAGATCATCGGGGCAGATACGCAGTATTTT. It codes for CASKIIGADTQYF.

This chain links TRBV3-1 (or the pseudogene TRBV3-2) with TRBJ2-5; perhaps TRBD2 as D (6 bases). Trimming took 1 base from V and 4 from J, leaving 7 bases between them. The CDR3 is made up of 13 amino acids. Looked up from germline, CDR1 is LGHDT and CDR2 is YNNKEL (reference sequence). The CDR3 protein is CASSQAGVETQYF. The CDR3 bases are TGTGCCAGCAGCCAAGCGGGAGTAGAGACCCAGTACTTC.

The CDR3 nucleotides read TGTGCCAGCAGTTACAGGGGCGGCGAGCAGTACTTC. It translates to CASSYRGGEQYF. The chain employs TRBV28 and TRBJ2-7; 7 bases are shared with TRBD1. The CDR3 length is 12 residues. Germline loops: CDR1 MDHEN, CDR2 SYDVKM. Trimming at V came to 4 bases and at J to 6 bases, leaving 3 bases not matched to a gene.

This chain uses TRBV7-2 with TRBJ1-2; D might be TRBD1 (6 bases). Trimming took off 0 bases at V and 4 bases at J, with 12 bases between the two ends. Germline values: CDR1 SGHTA, CDR2 FQGNSA. CDR3 length: 15 residues. The CDR3 protein is CASSLARGGAYGYTF. The CDR3 DNA sequence: TGTGCCAGCAGCTTAGCGCGGGGGGGCGCCTATGGCTACACCTTC.

The rearrangement uses TRBV7-2 and TRBJ2-3, with 10 bases aligning to TRBD2. J lost 3 bases, V lost 1 base, and 4 bases had no gene match. The CDR3 length is 16 residues. Germline V CDR1 and CDR2: SGHTA, FQGNSA. For the CDR3, the DNA is TGTGCCAGCAGCTTAGGCACTAGCGGGGATACAGATACGCAGTATTTT. It translates to CASSLGTSGDTDTQYF.

V is TRBV28 and J is TRBJ1-5; TRBD1 might be the D (6 bases). Trimming took 5 bases from V and 6 from J, leaving 14 bases between them. This CDR3 has 14 amino acids. The V gene's germline CDR1 is MDHEN and CDR2 SYDVKM. DNA of the CDR3: TGTGCCAGCAGTCACTCACAGGGATTTCAGCCCCAGCATTTT. It is translated as CASSHSQGFQPQHF. The whole variable domain, filled in from reference TRBV28 and TRBJ1-5, reads DVKVTQSSRYLVKRTGEKVFLECVQDMDHENMFWYRQDPGLGLRLIYFSYDVKMKEKGDIPEGYSVSREKKERFSLILESASTNQTSMYLCASSHSQGFQPQHFGDGTRLSIL.

This chain links TRBV6-2 or TRBV6-3 with TRBJ2-3; 10 bases fit TRBD2. CDR1 MNHEY and CDR2 SVGEGT come from the germline V gene. V was pared by 5 bases and J by 1 base, with 3 bases of the junction left unmatched. The CDR3 length is 15 residues. CDR3 coding DNA: TGTGCCAGCAGTGGGACTAGCGACGGCACAGATACGCAGTATTTT. It yields the protein CASSGTSDGTDTQYF.

Only one count was recorded for this clone. V usage is TRBV12-2 and J usage is TRBJ2-1; the table's D call, TRBD2, was not checked against the DNA. TRBV12-2 is a pseudogene segment. The CDR3 spans 13 residues. The CDR3 spells CASRTRFYNEQFF. CDR3 nucleotides: TGTGCAAGTCGCACGAGGTTCTACAATGAGCAGTTCTTC.

J is TRBJ2-1 and V is TRBV7-9; perhaps TRBD1 as D (5 bases). CDR1 is SEHNR, CDR2 FQNEAQ, per germline (reference sequence). The length of the CDR3 is 12 residues. V shed 5 bases and J shed 6 bases, with 8 bases lying between them. CDR3 bases: TGTGCCAGCAGCGAAGACAGCAATGAGCAGTTCTTC. Translated, it gives CASSEDSNEQFF.

This chain joins TRBV25-1 and TRBJ1-5; unclear D gene. Germline CDR1 reads MGHDK; CDR2 reads SYGVNS. CDR3 length: 13 residues. V was pared by 3 bases and J by 4 bases, with 7 bases between. CDR3 loop: CASSDTVNQPQHF. CDR3 nucleotides: TGTGCCAGCAGTGATACAGTTAATCAGCCCCAGCATTTT.

The chain is built from TRBV14 and TRBJ2-7, with 7 bases fitting TRBD2. The CDR3 is 14 residues long. V lost 5 bases, J lost 0 bases, and 4 bases stayed unmatched. Germline CDR1 reads SGHDN; CDR2 reads FVKESK. CDR3 in DNA: TGTGCCAGCAGCTTTAGCGGGCCCTCCTACGAGCAGTACTTC. It translates to CASSFSGPSYEQYF.

This chain links TRBV19 with TRBJ2-5; tentative D call: TRBD1 (6 bases). This CDR3 spans 14 amino acids. In germline, CDR1 is LNHDA, CDR2 SQIVND (reference sequence). Trimming took 3 bases from V and 5 from J, leaving 13 bases between them. The CDR3 sequence: CASSMRTADETQYF. CDR3 coding DNA: TGTGCCAGTAGTATGCGGACAGCGGACGAGACCCAGTACTTC.

This rearrangement joins TRBV9 to TRBJ2-2; 7 nucleotides align to TRBD2. This CDR3 is built from 17 residues. V trimming: 0 bases; J trimming: 4 bases; junction bases outside the gene matches: 9. CDR1 SGDLS and CDR2 YYNGEE come from the germline V gene. In DNA form, the CDR3 reads TGTGCCAGCAGCGTAGTGCATAAGAGCGGGATCACCGGGGAGCTGTTTTTT. Translation gives CASSVVHKSGITGELFF. Full variable domain (outside the CDR3, taken from reference TRBV9 and TRBJ2-2): DSGVTQTPKHLITATGQRVTLRCSPRSGDLSVYWYQQSLDQGLQFLIQYYNGEERAKGNILERFSAQQFPDLHSELNLSSLELGDSALYFCASSVVHKSGITGELFFGEGSRLTVL.

This chain joins TRBV28 and TRBJ2-5, with 9 bases matching TRBD2. The CDR3 has 15 amino acids. The V gene's germline CDR1 is MDHEN and CDR2 SYDVKM. V was pared by 1 base and J by 5 bases, with 5 bases of the junction left unmatched. Here the CDR3 DNA reads TGTGCCAGCAGTTTATCCGGACTAGCGAGGGAGACCCAGTACTTC. Translating it yields CASSLSGLARETQYF.

The V call is TRBV30, the J call TRBJ2-6; no definite D call. The germline V gene encodes CDR1 GTSNPN and CDR2 SVGIG (reference sequence). V lost 1 base to trimming and J lost 2 bases, with 6 bases between them. The length of the CDR3 is 14 residues. The DNA of the CDR3 is TGTGCCTGGAGTGACGGTACTGGGGCCAACGTCCTGACTTTC. Translated: CAWSDGTGANVLTF.

V and J are TRBV10-3 and TRBJ2-2; 9 bases are shared with TRBD1. There are 14 residues in the CDR3. CDR1 ENHRY and CDR2 SYGVKD come from the germline V gene. With V trimmed by 4 bases and J by 4 bases, 1 base remained unmatched. The CDR3 reads CAISGTGVTGELFF. The CDR3 nucleotides read TGTGCCATCAGTGGGACAGGGGTCACCGGGGAGCTGTTTTTT.

The chain links TRBV5-1 to TRBJ2-5; D remains ambiguous. The CDR3 has 14 amino acids. The germline V gene has CDR1 SGHRS and CDR2 YFSETQ. The V end lost 0 bases, the J end lost 2 bases, and 8 bases lay between the germline ends. The CDR3 bases are TGCGCCAGCAGCTTGGGGCAGATACAAGAGACCCAGTACTTC. Translated: CASSLGQIQETQYF.